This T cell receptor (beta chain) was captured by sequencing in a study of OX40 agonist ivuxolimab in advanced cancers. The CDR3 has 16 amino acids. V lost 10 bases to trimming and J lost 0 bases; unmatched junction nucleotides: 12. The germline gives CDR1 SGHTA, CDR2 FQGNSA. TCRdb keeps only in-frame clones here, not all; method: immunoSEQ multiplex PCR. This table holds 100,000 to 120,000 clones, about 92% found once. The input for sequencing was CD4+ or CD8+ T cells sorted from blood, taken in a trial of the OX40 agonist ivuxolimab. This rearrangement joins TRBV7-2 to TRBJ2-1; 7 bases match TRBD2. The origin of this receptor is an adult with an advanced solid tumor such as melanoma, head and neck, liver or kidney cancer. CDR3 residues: CATRGSGTSSYNEQFF. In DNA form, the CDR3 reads TGTGCCACCCGGGGGAGCGGGACGAGCTCCTACAATGAGCAGTTCTTC.